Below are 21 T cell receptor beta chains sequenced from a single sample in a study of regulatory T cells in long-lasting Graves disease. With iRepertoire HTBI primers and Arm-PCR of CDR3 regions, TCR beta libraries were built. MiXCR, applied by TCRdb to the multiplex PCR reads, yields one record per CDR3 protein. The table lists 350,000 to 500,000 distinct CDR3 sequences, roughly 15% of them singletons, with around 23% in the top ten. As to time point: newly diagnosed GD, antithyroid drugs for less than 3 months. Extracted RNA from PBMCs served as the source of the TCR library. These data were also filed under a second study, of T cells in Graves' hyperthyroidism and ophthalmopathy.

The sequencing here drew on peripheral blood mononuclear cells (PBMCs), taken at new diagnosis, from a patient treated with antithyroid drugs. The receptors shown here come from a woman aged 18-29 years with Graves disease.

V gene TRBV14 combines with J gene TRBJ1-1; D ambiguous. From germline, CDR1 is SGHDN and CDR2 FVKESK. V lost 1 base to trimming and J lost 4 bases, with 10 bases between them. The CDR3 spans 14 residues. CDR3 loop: CASSQGAGTTEAFF. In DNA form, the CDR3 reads TGTGCCAGCAGCCAAGGCGCAGGCACCACTGAAGCTTTCTTT.

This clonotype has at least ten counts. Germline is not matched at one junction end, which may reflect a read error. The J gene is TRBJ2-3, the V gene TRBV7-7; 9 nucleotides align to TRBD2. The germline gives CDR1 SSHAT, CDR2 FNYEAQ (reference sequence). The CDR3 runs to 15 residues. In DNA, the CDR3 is TGTGCTAGCAGTTCCGGGACTAGCCCCACAGATACGCAGTATTTT. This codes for CASSSGTSPTDTQYF.

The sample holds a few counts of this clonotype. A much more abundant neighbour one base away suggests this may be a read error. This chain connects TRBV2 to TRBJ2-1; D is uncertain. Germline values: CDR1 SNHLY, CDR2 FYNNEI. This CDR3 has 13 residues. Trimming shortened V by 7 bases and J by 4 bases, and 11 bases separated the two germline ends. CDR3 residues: CASTAEEYNEQFF. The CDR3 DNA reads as TGTGCCAGCACCGCTGAGGAATACAATGAGCAGTTCTTC.

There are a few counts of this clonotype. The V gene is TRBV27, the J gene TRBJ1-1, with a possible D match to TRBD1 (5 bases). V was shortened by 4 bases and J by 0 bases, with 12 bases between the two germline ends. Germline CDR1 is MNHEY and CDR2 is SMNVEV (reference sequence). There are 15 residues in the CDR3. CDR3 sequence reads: CASSSPGRLNTEAFF. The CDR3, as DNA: TGTGCCAGCAGTTCCCCGGGACGGTTGAACACTGAAGCTTTCTTT.

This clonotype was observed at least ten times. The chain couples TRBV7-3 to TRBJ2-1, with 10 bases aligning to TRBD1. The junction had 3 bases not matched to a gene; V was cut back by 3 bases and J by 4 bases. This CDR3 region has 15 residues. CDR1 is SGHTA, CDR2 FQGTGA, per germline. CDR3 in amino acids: CASSFDRGRYNEQFF. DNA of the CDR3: TGTGCCAGCAGCTTCGACAGGGGGCGTTACAATGAGCAGTTCTTC.

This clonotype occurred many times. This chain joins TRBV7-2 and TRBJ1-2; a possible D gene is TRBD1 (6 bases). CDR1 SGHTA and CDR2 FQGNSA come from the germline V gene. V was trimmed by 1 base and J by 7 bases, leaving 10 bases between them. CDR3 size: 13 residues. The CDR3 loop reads CASSLDRVTGYTF. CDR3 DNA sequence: TGTGCCAGCAGCTTAGACAGGGTTACTGGCTACACCTTC.

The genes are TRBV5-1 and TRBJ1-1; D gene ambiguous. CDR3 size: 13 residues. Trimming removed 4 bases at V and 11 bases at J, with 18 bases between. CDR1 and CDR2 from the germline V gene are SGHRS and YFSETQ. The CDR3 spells CASSPEKKAKAFF. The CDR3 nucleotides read TGCGCCAGCAGCCCCGAAAAAAAAGCAAAGGCTTTCTTT. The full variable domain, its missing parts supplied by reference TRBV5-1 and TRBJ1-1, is KAGVTQTPRYLIKTRGQQVTLSCSPISGHRSVSWYQQTPGQGLQFLFEYFSETQRNKGNFPGRFSGRQFSNSRSEMNVSTLELGDSALYLCASSPEKKAKAFFGQGTRLTVV.

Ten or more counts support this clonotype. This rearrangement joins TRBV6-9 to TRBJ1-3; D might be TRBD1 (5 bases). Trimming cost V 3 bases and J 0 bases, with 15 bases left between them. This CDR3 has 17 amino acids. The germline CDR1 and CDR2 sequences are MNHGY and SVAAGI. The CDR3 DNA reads TGTGCCAGCAGTTACATTTCGGGACGGAGCTCTGGAAACACCATATATTTT. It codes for CASSYISGRSSGNTIYF.

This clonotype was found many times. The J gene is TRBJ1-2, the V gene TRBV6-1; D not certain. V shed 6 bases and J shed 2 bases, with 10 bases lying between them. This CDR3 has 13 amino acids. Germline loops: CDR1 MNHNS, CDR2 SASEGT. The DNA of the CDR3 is TGTGCCAGCAGCTCGGACGCGAACTATGGCTACACCTTC. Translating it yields CASSSDANYGYTF.

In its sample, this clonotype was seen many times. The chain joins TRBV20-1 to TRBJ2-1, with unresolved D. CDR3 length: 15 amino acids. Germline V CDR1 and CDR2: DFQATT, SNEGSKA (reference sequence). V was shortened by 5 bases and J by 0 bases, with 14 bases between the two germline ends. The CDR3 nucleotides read TGCAGTGCTTATATACCAAGTCGCTCCTACAATGAGCAGTTCTTC. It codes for CSAYIPSRSYNEQFF.

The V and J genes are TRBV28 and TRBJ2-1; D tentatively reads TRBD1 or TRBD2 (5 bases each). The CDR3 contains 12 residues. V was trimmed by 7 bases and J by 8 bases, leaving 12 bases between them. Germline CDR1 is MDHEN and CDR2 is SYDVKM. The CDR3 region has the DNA TGTGCCAGCAACAATCAGGGAGATGAGCAGTTCTTC. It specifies CASNNQGDEQFF.

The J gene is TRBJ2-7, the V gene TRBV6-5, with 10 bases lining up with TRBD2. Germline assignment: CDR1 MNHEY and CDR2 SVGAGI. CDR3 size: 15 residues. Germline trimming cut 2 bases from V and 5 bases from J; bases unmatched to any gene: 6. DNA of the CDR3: TGTGCCAGCAGTTACAGGAGCGGGAGGGCCGACGAGCAGTACTTC. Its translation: CASSYRSGRADEQYF.

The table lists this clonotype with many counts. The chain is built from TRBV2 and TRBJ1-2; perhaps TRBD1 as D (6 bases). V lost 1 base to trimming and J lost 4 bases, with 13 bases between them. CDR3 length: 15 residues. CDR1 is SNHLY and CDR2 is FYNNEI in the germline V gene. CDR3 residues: CASSEGDGQIYGYTF. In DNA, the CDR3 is TGTGCCAGCAGTGAAGGGGATGGACAGATCTATGGCTACACCTTC.

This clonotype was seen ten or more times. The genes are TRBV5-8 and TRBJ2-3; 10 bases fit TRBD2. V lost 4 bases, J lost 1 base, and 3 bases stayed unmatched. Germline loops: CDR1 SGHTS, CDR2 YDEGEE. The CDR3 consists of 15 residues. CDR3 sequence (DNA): TGTGCCAGCAGCACCGGGACTAGCGGCACAGATACGCAGTATTTT. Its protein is CASSTGTSGTDTQYF.

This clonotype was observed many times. CDR3 nucleotide sequence: TGCAGTGCGAACCTACAGGTTTCCTACGAGCAGTACTTC. Its protein is CSANLQVSYEQYF. The chain links TRBV20-1 to TRBJ2-7, with D maybe TRBD1 (5 bases). CDR1 DFQATT and CDR2 SNEGSKA come from the germline V gene (reference sequence). Between the trimmed V and J ends, which lost 6 bases and 1 base, there was a span of 13 bases. CDR3 length equals 13 residues.

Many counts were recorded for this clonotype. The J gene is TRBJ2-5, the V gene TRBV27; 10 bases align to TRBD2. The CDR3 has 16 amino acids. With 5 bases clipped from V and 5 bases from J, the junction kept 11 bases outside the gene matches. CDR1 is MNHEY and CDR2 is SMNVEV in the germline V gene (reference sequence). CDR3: CASSRKSGRAVETQYF. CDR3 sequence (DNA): TGTGCCAGCAGTCGGAAAAGCGGGAGGGCCGTGGAGACCCAGTACTTC.

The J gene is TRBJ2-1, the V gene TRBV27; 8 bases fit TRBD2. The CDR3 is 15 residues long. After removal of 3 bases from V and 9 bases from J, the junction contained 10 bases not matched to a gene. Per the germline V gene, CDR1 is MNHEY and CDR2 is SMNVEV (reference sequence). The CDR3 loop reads CASSFREAGVGEQFF. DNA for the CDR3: TGTGCCAGCAGTTTCCGAGAAGCGGGAGTCGGTGAGCAGTTCTTC.

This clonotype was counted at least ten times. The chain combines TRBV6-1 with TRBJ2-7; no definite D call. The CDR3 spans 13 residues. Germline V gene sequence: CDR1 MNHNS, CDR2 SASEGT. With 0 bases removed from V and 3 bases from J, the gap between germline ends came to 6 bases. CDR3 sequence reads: CASSEALVYEQYF. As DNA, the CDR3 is TGTGCCAGCAGTGAAGCGCTAGTCTACGAGCAGTACTTC.

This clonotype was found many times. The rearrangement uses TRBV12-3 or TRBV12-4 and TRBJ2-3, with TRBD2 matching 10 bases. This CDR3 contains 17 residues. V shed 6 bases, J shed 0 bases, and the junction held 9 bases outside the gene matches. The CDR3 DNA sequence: TGTGCCAGCAGCTCCCGACTAGCGGGCCTTAGCACAGATACGCAGTATTTT. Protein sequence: CASSSRLAGLSTDTQYF.

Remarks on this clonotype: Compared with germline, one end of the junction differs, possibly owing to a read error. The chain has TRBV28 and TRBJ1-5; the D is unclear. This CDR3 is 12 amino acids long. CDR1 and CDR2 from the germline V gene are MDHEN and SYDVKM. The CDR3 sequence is CASSLGHQPRHF. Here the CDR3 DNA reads TGTGCCAGCAGTTTAGGCCATCAGCCCCGGCATTTT.

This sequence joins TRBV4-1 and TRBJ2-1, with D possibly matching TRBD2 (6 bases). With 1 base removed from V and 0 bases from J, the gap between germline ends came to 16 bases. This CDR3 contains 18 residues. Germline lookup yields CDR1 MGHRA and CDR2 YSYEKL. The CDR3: CASSQGRAGSLSYNEQFF. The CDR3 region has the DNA TGCGCCAGCAGCCAAGGTAGAGCGGGTAGCCTCTCCTACAATGAGCAGTTCTTC.